Each of the 8 T cell receptor beta chains below was sequenced from the same sample in a study of Graves' ophthalmopathy and Graves' hyperthyroidism. Scientists amplified the TCR beta CDR3 regions from RNA transcripts. HTBI-primed RT-PCR formed the first round, and a multiplex PCR formed the second. MiXCR was run by TCRdb on the multiplex PCR reads, yielding one entry per CDR3 protein. Here the sample spans about 240,000 distinct CDR3 sequences, around 42% being singletons. Sample: peripheral blood. Every receptor here comes from an adult man with Graves' ophthalmopathy.

This clonotype occurred a few times. The rearrangement uses TRBV9 and TRBJ2-7; 10 bases are a match to TRBD2. V gave up 2 bases and J gave up 7 bases; unmatched junction bases: 9. This CDR3 is built from 15 residues. Germline assignment: CDR1 SGDLS and CDR2 YYNGEE. The CDR3 loop is CASSVTSGIEEEQYF. The CDR3 DNA sequence: TGTGCCAGCAGCGTTACTAGCGGGATAGAGGAGGAGCAGTACTTC.

The chain combines TRBV19 with TRBJ1-2, with no clear D. V was shortened by 1 base and J by 2 bases, with 11 bases between the two germline ends. Germline-derived CDR1 and CDR2 are LNHDA and SQIVND (reference sequence). The CDR3 is made up of 15 amino acids. The DNA for the CDR3 is TGTGCCAGTAGTATAGCCGCAGGAGTAAACTATGGCTACACCTTC. Translated, it gives CASSIAAGVNYGYTF.

Of note for this clonotype: This CDR3 is missing its conserved last phenylalanine or tryptophan, likely due to a read error. V is TRBV12-3 or TRBV12-4 and J is TRBJ2-7; TRBD2 is a possible D gene (5 bases). The CDR3 is 14 amino acids. The germline V and J ends were trimmed by 1 base and 7 bases, with 14 bases remaining between them. The CDR3 protein is CASSLGVRSGEQYL. CDR3 coding DNA: TGTGCCAGCAGTTTAGGTGTCCGTTCGGGGGAGCAGTACCTC.

This sequence joins TRBV12-3 or TRBV12-4 and TRBJ2-5, with D perhaps TRBD1 (6 bases). This CDR3 comprises 14 residues. V was shortened by 8 bases and J by 1 base, with 14 bases between the two germline ends. The DNA of the CDR3 is TGTGCCAGCGGGGAGACAGGTTTCCAAGAGACCCAGTACTTC. Amino acid sequence: CASGETGFQETQYF.

This clonotype was detected only a few times. The rearrangement links TRBV11-2 to TRBJ2-7, with TRBD2 identical over 11 bases. The CDR3 has 15 amino acids. Germline V lookup: CDR1 SGHAT, CDR2 FQNNGV. Trimming cost V 5 bases and J 7 bases; bases outside gene matches: 10. The CDR3 DNA follows: TGTGCCAGCAGCCTATATACGGGACTAGCGGCTGAGCAGTACTTC. Translating it yields CASSLYTGLAAEQYF.

The chain is built from TRBV12-3 or TRBV12-4 and TRBJ2-2, with D possibly matching TRBD2 (6 bases). Trimming left V 2 bases short and J 4 bases short, with 11 bases between. The CDR3 consists of 15 residues. The chain's CDR3 is CASSLTGEGTGELFF. Here the CDR3 DNA reads TGTGCCAGCAGTTTAACGGGAGAAGGCACCGGGGAGCTGTTTTTT.

This clonotype was seen only a few times. This chain joins TRBV2 and TRBJ2-7; D gene uncertain. V was cut by 1 base and J by 2 bases, with 6 bases left in between. The CDR3 sequence is 13 residues long. Germline V gene data show CDR1 as SNHLY and CDR2 as FYNNEI. The CDR3 protein is CASSEVPTYEQYF. The CDR3 nucleotides are TGTGCCAGCAGTGAAGTTCCCACCTACGAGCAGTACTTC.

The chain uses TRBV19 and TRBJ2-7; 7 bases are a match to TRBD2. The CDR3 consists of 13 residues. V was clipped by 6 bases and J by 3 bases; unmatched bases: 5. Germline loops: CDR1 LNHDA, CDR2 SQIVND (reference sequence). CDR3 region: CASSPAGLYEQYF. CDR3 coding DNA: TGTGCCAGTAGCCCAGCGGGACTCTACGAGCAGTACTTC.